What follows are 3 T cell receptor beta chains derived from one specimen sequenced in a study of memory CD4+ T cells and cytomegalovirus serostatus. Generated by immunoSEQ multiplex PCR, the TCRdb table keeps only in-frame clones and is missing some. The profile shows 75,000 to 90,000 clones, less than 90% of them singletons. Single viable CD3+CD4+CD8-CD45RO+ cells were sorted as the memory CD4+ T cells. Sequenced: memory CD4+ T cells from blood. These TCRs come from an adult in good health and CMV-seronegative.

This rearrangement joins TRBV28 to TRBJ2-3; TRBD1 matches at 8 bases. CDR3 length equals 15 residues. CDR1 is MDHEN, CDR2 SYDVKM, per germline. Trimming took 4 bases from V and 5 from J; bases not matched to a gene: 8. As DNA, the CDR3 is TGTGCCAGCAGTTCTCTAGGACAGGGACTAGATACGCAGTATTTT. Its translation: CASSSLGQGLDTQYF.

This chain joins TRBV18 and TRBJ2-7, with 7 positions matching TRBD1. V was clipped by 2 bases and J by 3 bases; unmatched bases: 4. Germline V gene data show CDR1 as KGHSH and CDR2 as LQKENI. CDR3 length equals 14 residues. CDR3 nucleotides: TGTGCCAGCTCACCAAGACAGGGTGTCTACGAGCAGTACTTC. It encodes CASSPRQGVYEQYF.

V is TRBV7-2 and J is TRBJ2-5; 10 bases are shared with TRBD1. Trimming cost V 5 bases and J 5 bases; bases outside gene matches: 11. CDR1 and CDR2 (germline): SGHTA, FQGNSA. The CDR3 loop spans 16 amino acids. The CDR3: CASSPHRTGGRETQYF. The CDR3 DNA reads TGTGCCAGCAGCCCTCACCGGACAGGGGGACGGGAGACCCAGTACTTC.